These 14 T cell receptor beta chains were all obtained from the same sample, sequenced in a study of blood T cell repertoires in COVID-19. This table comes from immunoSEQ multiplex PCR, and its TCRdb copy is limited to in-frame clones, with some not included. The sample holds about 150,000 clones, around 86% seen once. The sample taken for sequencing was peripheral blood. The source of these receptors is an older man with acute or convalescent COVID-19.

This clone is a singleton in its sample. This sequence joins TRBV5-4 and TRBJ2-2; 12 bases agree with TRBD2. CDR1 and CDR2 from the germline V gene are SGHNT and YYREEE (reference sequence). The CDR3 runs to 16 residues. With 3 bases clipped from V and 3 bases from J, the junction kept 3 bases outside the gene matches. The CDR3 DNA reads TGTGCCAGCAGCTCCCGACTAGCGGGGGACACCGGGGAGCTGTTTTTT. Encoded protein: CASSSRLAGDTGELFF.

This clone was seen a few times. The chain carries TRBV28 and TRBJ1-1; D is unresolved. The CDR3 contains 12 residues. Looked up from germline, CDR1 is MDHEN and CDR2 is SYDVKM. V was clipped by 7 bases and J by 3 bases, with 9 bases between them. CDR3 DNA: TGTGCCAGCACCTCCGTCTACACTGAAGCTTTCTTT. Translation: CASTSVYTEAFF.

The chain has TRBV28 and TRBJ2-7; weak D call: TRBD1 (5 bases). CDR3 length equals 12 residues. The V gene lost 2 bases and the J gene lost 5 bases, with 7 bases spanning the gap. Per the germline V gene, CDR1 is MDHEN and CDR2 is SYDVKM. CDR3 residues: CASSLAGNEQYF. CDR3 coding DNA: TGTGCCAGCAGTTTAGCAGGGAACGAGCAGTACTTC.

The V call is TRBV7-9, the J call TRBJ2-2; tentatively, D is TRBD1 (6 bases). The germline V and J ends were trimmed by 7 bases and 5 bases, with 14 bases remaining between them. CDR3 length equals 14 residues. Per the germline V gene, CDR1 is SEHNR and CDR2 is FQNEAQ (reference sequence). The CDR3 DNA is TGTGCCAGCACCCTGAGGGGGAAAACCGGGGAGCTGTTTTTT. It encodes CASTLRGKTGELFF. The full variable domain, in which reference TRBV7-9 and TRBJ2-2 provide the parts outside the CDR3, is DTGVSQNPRHKITKRGQNVTFRCDPISEHNRLYWYRQTLGQGPEFLTYFQNEAQLEKSRLLSDRFSAERPKGSFSTLEIQRTEQGDSAMYLCASTLRGKTGELFFGEGSRLTVL.

A word on this clone: Its ends do not fully match the called genes, so a read error is possible. This chain joins TRBV7-7 and TRBJ2-5; TRBD1 aligns across 7 bases. Germline CDR1 and CDR2: SSHAT and FNYEAQ (reference sequence). This CDR3 has 14 residues. This chain's CDR3 is CASSPGTVQETQYF. CDR3 in DNA: TGTGCTAGCAGCCCGGGGACAGTCCAAGAGACCCAGTACTTC.

The chain couples TRBV11-2 to TRBJ2-3; D is unclear. Trimming removed 5 bases from V and 5 bases from J, with 8 bases in between. This CDR3 comprises 12 residues. The germline V gene has CDR1 SGHAT and CDR2 FQNNGV. The CDR3, as DNA: TGTGCCAGCAGCCCCACTCGAGATACGCAGTATTTT. Translated: CASSPTRDTQYF.

The J gene is TRBJ2-3, the V gene TRBV7-2; 8 bases are a match to TRBD2. The CDR3 is 15 amino acids. CDR1 is SGHTA and CDR2 is FQGNSA in the germline V gene. J was trimmed by 3 bases and V by 6 bases; bases with no gene match: 8. The CDR3 DNA follows: TGTGCCAGCAGGGACAGAGCGGGAGAAACAGATACGCAGTATTTT. Translated, it gives CASRDRAGETDTQYF. The variable domain in full, completed from reference TRBV7-2 and TRBJ2-3, reads GAGVSQSPSNKVTEKGKDVELRCDPISGHTALYWYRQSLGQGLEFLIYFQGNSAPDKSGLPSDRFSAERTGGSVSTLTIQRTQQEDSAVYLCASRDRAGETDTQYFGPGTRLTVL.

This clone showed up just once. The CDR3 region is CASSVVAATDTQYF. DNA for the CDR3: TGTGCCAGCAGCGTAGTAGCAGCAACAGATACGCAGTATTTT. V gene TRBV9 combines with J gene TRBJ2-3; no definite D call. Trimming took off 0 bases at V and 3 bases at J, with 8 bases between the two ends. Germline-derived CDR1 and CDR2 are SGDLS and YYNGEE. This CDR3 spans 14 amino acids.

The chain employs TRBV20-1 and TRBJ1-2; D is uncertain. V was pared by 3 bases and J by 4 bases, with 9 bases between. Germline V gene sequence: CDR1 DFQATT, CDR2 SNEGSKA (reference sequence). The length of the CDR3 is 12 residues. CDR3 DNA sequence: TGCAGTGCTAGTTTCGGGTCCTATGGCTACACCTTC. As protein: CSASFGSYGYTF.

This chain joins TRBV9 and TRBJ2-7, with 7 positions matching TRBD1. Per germline, CDR1 SGDLS and CDR2 YYNGEE. V was clipped by 0 bases and J by 2 bases; unmatched bases: 2. The CDR3 length is 14 residues. The CDR3 DNA reads TGTGCCAGCAGCGTAGGGCAGGGGGCCTACGAGCAGTACTTC. This codes for CASSVGQGAYEQYF.

V usage is TRBV7-2 and J usage is TRBJ2-3; D may be TRBD2 (6 bases). Trimming left V 4 bases short and J 1 base short, with 12 bases between. There are 15 residues in the CDR3. Germline V CDR1 and CDR2: SGHTA, FQGNSA. CDR3 sequence reads: CASSSGLLGTDTQYF. CDR3 in DNA: TGTGCCAGCAGCTCGGGACTCCTGGGCACAGATACGCAGTATTTT.

The chain combines TRBV12-3 or TRBV12-4 with TRBJ2-5; D call uncertain. The V end was cut by 6 bases, the J end by 1 base, with 6 bases between. This CDR3 has 12 residues. The CDR3 nucleotides read TGTGCCAGCAGGGGCAGCCAAGAGACCCAGTACTTC. Encoded protein: CASRGSQETQYF.

The genes are TRBV12-3 or TRBV12-4 and TRBJ1-2, with D perhaps matching TRBD1 (5 bases). V dropped 3 bases and J dropped 6 bases, with 11 bases sitting between them. This CDR3 region has 13 residues. The CDR3 DNA is TGTGCCAGCAGTTTGTCAGGGCACAATGGCTACACCTTC. This translates into CASSLSGHNGYTF.

This clone has a handful of counts. The J gene is TRBJ1-5, the V gene TRBV6-5; 7 bases are a match to TRBD1. V lost 7 bases to trimming and J lost 5 bases; unmatched junction nucleotides: 5. Germline V gene data show CDR1 as MNHEY and CDR2 as SVGAGI. The length of the CDR3 is 13 residues. CDR3: CASTRGPDQPQHF. CDR3 DNA: TGTGCCAGCACGAGGGGGCCAGATCAGCCCCAGCATTTT.